This paragraph covers one TCR beta chain sequence. What it binds is unknown. Isolated per sample were at least 7 million PBMCs. The sample belongs to a study of blood T cells in healthy people across ages. Findings and caveats of the study: Unsorted PBMC input precluded a conclusive naive versus antigen-experienced comparison. CMV status of donors was unknown, possibly confounding expanded clonotype changes. Naive CD4+ cells and diversity were both higher in long-lived donors than in aged donors.

A sample-barcoded 5' primer and a J-beta primer mix were used in a second PCR of about 6 to 11 cycles. TCRdb re-derived calls from the 5' RACE reads in MiXCR, one entry per CDR3 protein. Of hundreds of thousands of distinct CDR3 sequences listed, roughly 56% are singletons. Deletions cut 2 bases from V and 1 base from J, with 12 bases between. The CDR3 has 17 residues. The chain uses TRBV12-3 or TRBV12-4 and TRBJ2-6, with D unclear. The source of this sequence is a man aged 35 to 55 in good health. Sequenced material: blood. The CDR3 protein is CASSLLGFRSGANVLTF. The CDR3 DNA reads as TGTGCCAGCAGTTTACTGGGCTTCAGGTCTGGGGCCAACGTCCTGACTTTC.